These 7 T cell receptor beta chains originate from one sample sequenced in a study of T cells in Graves' hyperthyroidism and ophthalmopathy. The TCR beta CDR3 regions underwent amplification using RNA transcripts as the source. Primed by the HTBI set, a first-round RT-PCR was run on the TCR CDR3. TCRdb passed the multiplex PCR reads through MiXCR, listing each CDR3 protein once. There are a few hundred thousand distinct CDR3 sequences in the sample; more than 15% occur only once, and around 3.3% lies in the top ten. Sequencing used blood. The receptors here all came from a woman aged 40 to 55 with Graves' ophthalmopathy.

This clonotype was counted at least ten times. Here the CDR3 reads CSAEGGASGRGAYNEQFF. The CDR3, as DNA: TGCAGTGCTGAGGGGGGGGCTAGCGGGAGGGGTGCGTACAATGAGCAGTTCTTC. The chain joins TRBV20-1 to TRBJ2-1; TRBD2 matches at 12 bases. J gave up 4 bases and V 5 bases, and 15 bases lay outside the gene matches. Germline CDR1 and CDR2: DFQATT and SNEGSKA (reference sequence). This CDR3 spans 18 amino acids.

This clonotype has only a few counts. This sequence joins TRBV28 and TRBJ1-1; possible D gene TRBD1, 6 bases. This CDR3 has 14 residues. Germline CDR1 reads MDHEN; CDR2 reads SYDVKM. V lost 6 bases and J lost 4, with 15 bases in between. CDR3 loop: CASRPRTEATEAFF. The CDR3 nucleotides are TGTGCCAGCAGGCCTAGGACAGAGGCCACTGAAGCTTTCTTT.

The chain is built from TRBV7-9 and TRBJ1-2, with a possible D match to TRBD1 (5 bases). Trimming left V 1 base short and J 7 bases short, with 13 bases between. CDR3 length: 14 residues. CDR1 and CDR2 from the germline V gene are SEHNR and FQNEAQ (reference sequence). As DNA, the CDR3 is TGTGCCAGCAGCTTAGAGGCCAGGGAACGTGGCTACACCTTC. It specifies CASSLEARERGYTF.

The rearrangement uses TRBV7-9 and TRBJ1-2, with TRBD1 identical over 7 bases. J lost 3 bases, V lost 1 base, and 8 bases had no gene match. CDR1 is SEHNR and CDR2 is FQNEAQ in the germline V gene (reference sequence). The CDR3 is 16 amino acids. The CDR3 reads CASSLGDSTGDYGYTF. CDR3 in DNA: TGTGCCAGCAGCTTAGGGGACAGTACAGGGGACTATGGCTACACCTTC.

Turning to this clonotype: This sequence may be a read error, since a much larger clone differs from it by one base. The chain combines TRBV5-1 with TRBJ1-1, with TRBD1 identical over 8 bases. The CDR3 is 16 residues long. CDR1 SGHRS and CDR2 YFSETQ come from the germline V gene. This CDR3 is CVSSPGTGWRNTEAFF. The CDR3, as DNA: TGCGTCAGCAGCCCTGGGACAGGTTGGAGGAACACTGAAGCTTTCTTT.

This clonotype was seen only a few times. V gene TRBV20-1 combines with J gene TRBJ2-7; D not certain. The V gene's germline CDR1 is DFQATT and CDR2 SNEGSKA (reference sequence). There are 12 residues in the CDR3. Trimming removed 3 bases from V and 2 bases from J, with 8 bases in between. CDR3 amino acids: CSARKATYEQYF. The CDR3 DNA reads TGCAGTGCTAGGAAAGCTACCTACGAGCAGTACTTC.

This clonotype has more than one count but fewer than ten. The J gene is TRBJ2-3, the V gene TRBV28; perhaps TRBD2 as D (6 bases). CDR3 size: 15 residues. V gave up 5 bases and J gave up 0 bases, with 12 bases separating them. The germline gives CDR1 MDHEN, CDR2 SYDVKM. In nucleotides, the CDR3 is TGTGCCAGCAGTGGGGAGGCGGCTAGCACAGATACGCAGTATTTT. Translating it yields CASSGEAASTDTQYF.